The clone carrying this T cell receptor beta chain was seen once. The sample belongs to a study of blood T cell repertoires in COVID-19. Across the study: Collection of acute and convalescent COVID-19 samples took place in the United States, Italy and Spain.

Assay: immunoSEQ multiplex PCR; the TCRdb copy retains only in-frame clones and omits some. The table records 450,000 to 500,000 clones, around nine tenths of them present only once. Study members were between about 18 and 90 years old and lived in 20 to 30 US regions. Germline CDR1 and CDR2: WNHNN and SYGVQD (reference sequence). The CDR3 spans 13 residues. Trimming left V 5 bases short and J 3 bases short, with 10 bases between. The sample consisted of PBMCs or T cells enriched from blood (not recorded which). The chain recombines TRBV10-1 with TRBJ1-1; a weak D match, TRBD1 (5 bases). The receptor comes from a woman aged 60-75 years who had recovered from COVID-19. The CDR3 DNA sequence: TGCGCCAGCAGTCCTCCGGGGGACACTGAAGCTTTCTTT. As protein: CASSPPGDTEAFF.